Presented here are 11 T cell receptor beta chains from one specimen sequenced in a study of neurological immune-mediated disorders. TCRdb recomputed calls from the 5' RACE reads with MiXCR, one row per CDR3 protein. The sample holds over 35,000 distinct CDR3 sequences, roughly 2.5% seen once. The sample comprised PBMCs. These receptors were collected from a man in his fifties or sixties with multiple sclerosis.

This clonotype showed up many times. The chain has TRBV7-2 and TRBJ2-5; 8 positions match TRBD1. V trimming: 5 bases; J trimming: 1 base; junction bases outside the gene matches: 6. The CDR3 spans 15 residues. CDR1 is SGHTA, CDR2 FQGNSA, per germline. As DNA, the CDR3 is TGTGCCAGCAGCCCGGGACAGGCCTCCCAAGAGACCCAGTACTTC. Protein: CASSPGQASQETQYF.

This clonotype was seen repeatedly, ten times or more. This chain uses TRBV27 with TRBJ2-5; 9 bases line up with TRBD2. Germline values: CDR1 MNHEY, CDR2 SMNVEV (reference sequence). With V trimmed by 5 bases and J by 2 bases, 6 bases remained unmatched. CDR3 size: 15 residues. CDR3 loop: CASSPLAGIQETQYF. CDR3 coding DNA: TGTGCCAGCAGTCCTCTAGCGGGGATTCAAGAGACCCAGTACTTC.

This clonotype has a count of ten or more. The chain couples TRBV20-1 to TRBJ2-3, with 7 bases identical to TRBD2. Trimming took 6 bases from V and 4 from J; bases not matched to a gene: 13. Germline V gives CDR1 DFQATT, CDR2 SNEGSKA (reference sequence). This CDR3 region has 15 residues. The CDR3 loop is CSATLLAGGADTQYF. The CDR3 DNA follows: TGCAGTGCCACCTTACTAGCTGGGGGGGCAGATACGCAGTATTTT.

At least ten counts were recorded for this clonotype. V gene TRBV3-1 combines with J gene TRBJ2-1; the match to TRBD1 covers 8 bases. CDR1 LGHDT and CDR2 YNNKEL come from the germline V gene (reference sequence). V dropped 0 bases and J dropped 5; count of bases not matched to a gene: 3. This CDR3 has 15 residues. The CDR3 spells CASSQEDRANNEQFF. The CDR3 DNA sequence: TGTGCCAGCAGCCAAGAGGACAGGGCCAACAATGAGCAGTTCTTC.

This clonotype occurred many times. V gene TRBV7-2 combines with J gene TRBJ2-7; D gene ambiguous. CDR1 is SGHTA, CDR2 FQGNSA, per germline. The CDR3 is 11 residues long. Trimming pared 5 bases from V and 4 bases from J, leaving 6 bases between. Here the CDR3 DNA reads TGTGCCAGCAGCGAAGGGTACGAGCAGTACTTC. Translation gives CASSEGYEQYF.

This clonotype was recorded many times. This chain links TRBV6-6 with TRBJ2-4; D possibly corresponds to TRBD2 (6 bases). Looked up from germline, CDR1 is MNHNY and CDR2 is SVGAGI (reference sequence). CDR3 size: 15 residues. V was cut by 0 bases and J by 8 bases, with 14 bases left in between. The chain's CDR3 is CASSYSRQRRDIQYF. In nucleotides, the CDR3 is TGTGCCAGCAGTTACTCGAGACAGAGGAGGGACATTCAGTACTTC.

This clonotype came up many times. The V call is TRBV12-3 or TRBV12-4, the J call TRBJ1-5; 7 nucleotides line up with TRBD1. The CDR3 loop spans 13 amino acids. V lost 4 bases to trimming and J lost 11 bases; unmatched junction nucleotides: 8. The CDR3 sequence is CASSYQGDSSQHF. In DNA, the CDR3 is TGTGCCAGCAGTTACCAGGGGGACAGTTCCCAGCATTTT.

The table lists this clonotype with many counts. V is TRBV5-5 and J is TRBJ1-1; no firm D call. CDR1 and CDR2 from the germline V gene are SGHKS and YYEKEE (reference sequence). This CDR3 contains 13 residues. V gave up 0 bases and J gave up 10 bases, with 13 bases separating them. The CDR3 bases are TGTGCCAGCAGCTTGGGCACGATACCTGCAGCTTTCTTT. Translated: CASSLGTIPAAFF. Complete variable domain (other parts from reference TRBV5-5 and TRBJ1-1): DAGVTQSPTHLIKTRGQQVTLRCSPISGHKSVSWYQQVLGQGPQFIFQYYEKEERGRGNFPDRFSARQFPNYSSELNVNALLLGDSALYLCASSLGTIPAAFFGQGTRLTVV.

This clonotype was found many times. The chain joins TRBV12-3 or TRBV12-4 to TRBJ1-5; 11 bases agree with TRBD1. The CDR3 is made up of 18 amino acids. With 2 bases clipped from V and 1 base from J, the junction kept 7 bases outside the gene matches. This CDR3 reads CASSLHGQGAWSNQPQHF. CDR3 nucleotide sequence: TGTGCCAGCAGTTTACATGGACAGGGGGCGTGGAGCAATCAGCCCCAGCATTTT.

Ten or more counts support this clonotype. The DNA of the CDR3 is TGTGCCAGCAGCTGGGGCGGGGGACTCTCCTATGGCTACACCTTC. It specifies CASSWGGGLSYGYTF. The rearrangement joins TRBV5-5 to TRBJ1-2; D may be TRBD1 (5 bases). Germline V gene lookup returns CDR1 SGHKS and CDR2 YYEKEE (reference sequence). V was trimmed by 3 bases and J by 4 bases, leaving 16 bases between them. CDR3 size: 15 residues.

The table lists this clonotype with many counts. The V call is TRBV5-1, the J call TRBJ2-2, with a tentative D call TRBD2 (5 bases). This CDR3 is 14 amino acids long. Trimming took 0 bases from V and 6 from J, leaving 9 bases between them. Germline V CDR1 and CDR2: SGHRS, YFSETQ. The CDR3 is CASSLVVGAGELFF. For the CDR3, the DNA is TGCGCCAGCAGCTTGGTTGTCGGGGCCGGGGAGCTGTTTTTT.